This paragraph reports one T cell receptor beta chain. Its target is unknown. The data were obtained in a study of shared clonotypes between healthy human individuals. Some clones are missing from TCRdb's copy, which holds only in-frame ones; the method was immunoSEQ multiplex PCR. Among under 2,500,000 clones listed, about 94% were seen once. V was pared by 2 bases and J by 5 bases, with 15 bases between. The CDR3 contains 14 residues. Per germline, CDR1 GTSNPN and CDR2 SVGIG (reference sequence). Study-wide points: Several donors shared about 4.8% of their naive CD4 clonotypes.

The sample consisted of naive CD4+ T cells sorted from blood. Subset reported: CD45RA+ positively selected. The chain employs TRBV30 and TRBJ2-5, with D unresolved. This TCR derives from a man aged 18-30 years in good health. The CDR3 DNA follows: TGTGCCTGGAGTTTAATAGGATCCATGGAGACCCAGTACTTC. As protein: CAWSLIGSMETQYF.